Listed here are 19 T cell receptor beta chains from one sample, sequenced in a study of blood T cell repertoires in COVID-19. Repertoires were generated with immunoSEQ multiplex PCR, while TCRdb's copy carries only in-frame clones and drops some. Of fewer than 450,000 clones in the sample, about 90% were seen once. The material sequenced was PBMCs or T cells enriched from blood (not recorded which). The receptor set was obtained from a young woman who had recovered from COVID-19.

This chain uses TRBV27 with TRBJ1-1; 7 bases line up with TRBD1. The V gene's germline CDR1 is MNHEY and CDR2 SMNVEV (reference sequence). CDR3 size: 15 residues. V was clipped by 4 bases and J by 2 bases; unmatched bases: 7. The CDR3 loop is CASSSPGGINTEAFF. CDR3 nucleotide sequence: TGTGCCAGCAGTTCCCCAGGGGGGATAAACACTGAAGCTTTCTTT.

This clone was seen only once. This chain joins TRBV5-6 and TRBJ2-3; possibly TRBD1 for D (6 bases). Trimming stripped 4 bases from V and 4 bases from J, with 13 bases between. Germline V CDR1 and CDR2: SGHDT, YYEEEE. This CDR3 is built from 14 residues. The CDR3 loop reads CASSNGQRADTQYF. The CDR3 DNA reads as TGTGCCAGCAGCAACGGACAGCGCGCAGATACGCAGTATTTT.

The gene calls are TRBV27 and TRBJ1-4; D possibly corresponds to TRBD1 (6 bases). Germline assignment: CDR1 MNHEY and CDR2 SMNVEV (reference sequence). Trimming removed 3 bases from V and 5 bases from J, with 10 bases in between. CDR3 length: 14 residues. The DNA of the CDR3 is TGTGCCAGCAGTTTGGTCAGGGGCAATGAAAAACTGTTTTTT. Protein: CASSLVRGNEKLFF.

The chain carries TRBV7-2 and TRBJ2-3; maybe TRBD2 (6 bases). This CDR3 region has 15 residues. Germline V gives CDR1 SGHTA, CDR2 FQGNSA. The germline V and J ends were trimmed by 5 bases and 1 base, with 13 bases remaining between them. The CDR3: CASSGGDFRTDTQYF. The CDR3 DNA reads TGTGCCAGCAGCGGCGGGGACTTTCGCACAGATACGCAGTATTTT.

This chain links TRBV5-1 with TRBJ2-7; D perhaps matches TRBD2 (5 bases). Trimming cost V 3 bases and J 3 bases, with 16 bases left between them. The germline V gene has CDR1 SGHRS and CDR2 YFSETQ. The CDR3 has 15 amino acids. The CDR3 loop is CASSWGDRTSYEQYF. The CDR3 DNA is TGCGCCAGCAGCTGGGGAGACCGTACCAGCTACGAGCAGTACTTC.

The V call is TRBV12-5, the J call TRBJ1-2, with 8 bases lining up with TRBD1. Trimming removed 7 bases from V and 4 bases from J; junction bases left unmatched: 8. This CDR3 spans 14 amino acids. Germline CDR1 and CDR2: LGHNT and FRNRAP. CDR3 sequence (DNA): TGTGCTAGTGCCTCGGACAGGGACATCTATGGCTACACCTTC. It specifies CASASDRDIYGYTF.

J is TRBJ2-2 and V is TRBV7-2; D is possibly TRBD1 (6 bases). This CDR3 has 16 amino acids. Trimming pared 8 bases from V and 0 bases from J, leaving 16 bases between. The V gene's germline CDR1 is SGHTA and CDR2 FQGNSA. CDR3 in DNA: TGTGCCAGCTCCAGATCGACAGGTTCGAACACCGGGGAGCTGTTTTTT. Its protein product is CASSRSTGSNTGELFF.

The chain recombines TRBV24-1 with TRBJ1-1, with D perhaps TRBD1 (6 bases). The CDR3 is 13 amino acids. The germline V gene encodes CDR1 KGHDR and CDR2 SFDVKD. Deletions cut 3 bases from V and 7 bases from J, with 11 bases between. CDR3 DNA sequence: TGTGCCACCAGTGATGGGGCAGGGGATGAAGCTTTCTTT. Translating gives CATSDGAGDEAFF.

Only one count was recorded for this clone. The chain has TRBV5-1 and TRBJ1-2; D call uncertain. Trimming stripped 0 bases from V and 8 bases from J, with 8 bases between. CDR3 length equals 12 residues. The germline V gene encodes CDR1 SGHRS and CDR2 YFSETQ. The CDR3, as DNA: TGCGCCAGCAGCTTGGGCGGGCTCGGCTACACCTTC. Translated: CASSLGGLGYTF.

The chain links TRBV4-1 to TRBJ2-7, with 7 bases lining up with TRBD2. The V gene end was trimmed by 0 bases and the J gene end by 0 bases; junction bases not matched to a gene: 2. CDR3 length: 15 amino acids. In germline, CDR1 is MGHRA, CDR2 YSYEKL. The CDR3 DNA reads TGCGCCAGCAGCCAAGAGGCTAGCGGCTCCTACGAGCAGTACTTC. Translating it yields CASSQEASGSYEQYF.

This clone has a handful of counts. The genes are TRBV9 and TRBJ2-2; 12 bases map to TRBD1. This CDR3 has 15 residues. The germline V gene has CDR1 SGDLS and CDR2 YYNGEE. Unmatched junction bases numbered 4, after V lost 6 bases and J lost 4 bases. The CDR3 sequence: CASTGTGGVTGELFF. For the CDR3, the DNA is TGTGCCAGCACGGGGACAGGGGGCGTCACCGGGGAGCTGTTTTTT.

In the case of this clone: The sample carries other DNA sequences with the same CDR3. The chain recombines TRBV28 with TRBJ2-7; 9 positions match TRBD1. Trimming cost V 4 bases and J 4 bases; bases outside gene matches: 11. The CDR3 is 16 residues long. Germline V gene data show CDR1 as MDHEN and CDR2 as SYDVKM. The CDR3 loop is CASSSARQGGRYEQYF. The CDR3 DNA sequence: TGTGCCAGCAGTTCCGCTCGACAGGGGGGACGTTACGAGCAGTACTTC.

The J gene is TRBJ2-3, the V gene TRBV30; perhaps TRBD1 as D (5 bases). This CDR3 spans 14 amino acids. Germline CDR1 is GTSNPN and CDR2 is SVGIG (reference sequence). V lost 1 base to trimming and J lost 4 bases, with 12 bases between them. In DNA form, the CDR3 reads TGTGCCTGGAGTGCCACCCAGGGCGCAGATACGCAGTATTTT. It yields the protein CAWSATQGADTQYF.

The rearrangement links TRBV5-6 to TRBJ1-3; 8 positions match TRBD1. CDR3 length: 17 amino acids. J was trimmed by 0 bases and V by 5 bases; bases with no gene match: 10. CDR1 and CDR2 (germline): SGHDT, YYEEEE. As DNA, the CDR3 is TGTGCCAGCAGGACCTCGACAGGGGACCGCTCTGGAAACACCATATATTTT. Translation: CASRTSTGDRSGNTIYF. The entire variable domain, with the rest obtained from reference TRBV5-6 and TRBJ1-3, is as follows: DAGVTQSPTHLIKTRGQQVTLRCSPKSGHDTVSWYQQALGQGPQFIFQYYEEEERQRGNFPDRFSGHQFPNYSSELNVNALLLGDSALYLCASRTSTGDRSGNTIYFGEGSWLTVV.

The chain combines TRBV15 with TRBJ2-1; 9 bases are a match to TRBD2. The CDR3 covers 17 residues. V shed 0 bases and J 7 bases; nucleotides not matched to a gene: 10. The germline gives CDR1 LNHNV, CDR2 YYDKDF (reference sequence). Written as DNA, the CDR3 is TGTGCCACCAGCAGAGATTTGGCGGGGGGGAACTTGAATGAGCAGTTCTTC. It specifies CATSRDLAGGNLNEQFF. The full variable domain, in which reference TRBV15 and TRBJ2-1 provide the parts outside the CDR3, is DAMVIQNPRYQVTQFGKPVTLSCSQTLNHNVMYWYQQKSSQAPKLLFHYYDKDFNNEADTPDNFQSRRPNTSFCFLDIRSPGLGDTAMYLCATSRDLAGGNLNEQFFGPGTRLTVL.

The chain employs TRBV21-1 and TRBJ1-1. TRBV21-1 corresponds to a pseudogene. The CDR3 has 10 amino acids. Here the CDR3 DNA reads TGTGCCAGCAGCAAAGTGGGGCGGGACTTT. It specifies CASSKVGRDF.

The gene calls are TRBV5-1 and TRBJ2-3; D possibly corresponds to TRBD1 (5 bases). This CDR3 has 16 amino acids. Germline assignment: CDR1 SGHRS and CDR2 YFSETQ. V lost 4 bases, J lost 6 bases, and 21 bases lay in between. The CDR3 DNA reads TGCGCCAGCAGCGAACACGAACGAGGTCCAGGGGATACGCAGTATTTT. This codes for CASSEHERGPGDTQYF.

The rearrangement joins TRBV10-2 to TRBJ2-3, with 9 bases identical to TRBD2. CDR1 is WSHSY, CDR2 SAAADI, per germline. Trimming at V came to 3 bases and at J to 3 bases, leaving 10 bases not matched to a gene. The CDR3 covers 17 residues. This chain's CDR3 is CASSESAAAGGTDTQYF. The CDR3 DNA sequence: TGCGCCAGCAGTGAATCCGCAGCAGCGGGGGGAACAGATACGCAGTATTTT.

The V and J genes are TRBV7-8 and TRBJ1-6, with D possibly matching TRBD1 (6 bases). Germline assignment: CDR1 SGHVS and CDR2 FQNEAQ. The CDR3 loop spans 13 amino acids. V was trimmed by 7 bases and J by 9 bases, leaving 13 bases between them. CDR3 nucleotides: TGTGCCAGCACCCCGGACAGTATTTCACCCCTCCACTTT. Residues: CASTPDSISPLHF. Full variable domain (missing parts from reference TRBV7-8 and TRBJ1-6): GAGVSQSPRYKVAKRGQDVALRCDPISGHVSLFWYQQALGQGPEFLTYFQNEAQLDKSGLPSDRFFAERPEGSVSTLKIQRTQQEDSAVYLCASTPDSISPLHFGNGTRLTVT.